The T cell receptor (beta chain) under discussion was sequenced for a study of PD-1 blockade in classical Hodgkin lymphoma. The protocol was immunoSEQ multiplex PCR, while the TCRdb copy is restricted to in-frame clones and leaves out a portion. Counted here are about 97,000 clones, over 80% occurring once; the ten biggest clones make up 10% to 15%. Every patient relapsed after autologous stem cell transplantation, and brentuximab vedotin exposure varied. Germline assignment: CDR1 SGHRS and CDR2 YFSETQ. The CDR3 has 15 residues. V was pared by 3 bases and J by 8 bases, with 20 bases between. Findings and limits, study-wide: CD4+ TCR diversity, unlike CD8+, climbed significantly by C4D1.

Concerning this clone: The antigen remains undetermined.

V and J are TRBV5-1 and TRBJ1-2; D remains unclear. This TCR came from a human donor with classical Hodgkin lymphoma. Sequenced here: peripheral blood mononuclear cells (PBMCs), sampled at baseline. The CDR3 DNA follows: TGCGCCAGCAGCTCCAACGCTCTAAATCTCCGGGGCTACACCTTC. Translated, it gives CASSSNALNLRGYTF.